One sample yielded the 14 T cell receptor beta chains listed below, sequenced in a study of T cells in Graves' hyperthyroidism and ophthalmopathy. RNA transcripts were the template for amplifying TCR beta CDR3 regions. Researchers ran a first-round RT-PCR on the TCR CDR3 using the HTBI primer set. One entry per CDR3 protein, called by TCRdb with MiXCR from the multiplex PCR reads. The profile shows 370,000 or so distinct CDR3 sequences, roughly 25% of them singletons. The specimen sequenced was blood. The receptors come from a man aged 50-59 years with Graves' hyperthyroidism.

The chain has TRBV6-1 and TRBJ2-7, with 12 positions matching TRBD2. V lost 6 bases and J lost 5; bases outside the gene matches: 5. Germline lookup yields CDR1 MNHNS and CDR2 SASEGT. The CDR3 loop spans 14 amino acids. This CDR3 reads CASSPSGRAHEQYF. The CDR3 DNA sequence: TGTGCCAGCAGCCCTAGCGGGAGGGCCCACGAGCAGTACTTC.

This clonotype was counted only a few times. The CDR3 DNA reads TGTGCCGCCGGACCCAACGAAGACACAGATACGCAGTATTTT. Its protein is CAAGPNEDTDTQYF. The genes are TRBV2 and TRBJ2-3; D unclear. In germline, CDR1 is SNHLY, CDR2 FYNNEI. This CDR3 comprises 14 residues. Trimming removed 11 bases from V and 2 bases from J, with 17 bases in between.

This clonotype was recorded at least ten times. The rearrangement joins TRBV27 to TRBJ2-3; D unclear. Looked up from germline, CDR1 is MNHEY and CDR2 is SMNVEV (reference sequence). Trimming stripped 2 bases from V and 3 bases from J, with 12 bases between. The CDR3 has 15 residues. CDR3 residues: CASSLRRPPTDTQYF. CDR3 nucleotide sequence: TGTGCCAGCAGTTTACGGCGCCCGCCGACAGATACGCAGTATTTT.

This clonotype has ten or more counts. Here the CDR3 DNA reads TGTGCCACCCGGGCAGGGACAGAGTACAACAATGAGCAGTTCTTC. It encodes CATRAGTEYNNEQFF. This chain uses TRBV2 with TRBJ2-1; TRBD1 aligns across 7 bases. CDR3 size: 15 residues. The V segment lost 10 bases and the J segment 5 bases; nucleotides outside the gene matches: 14. The germline V gene encodes CDR1 SNHLY and CDR2 FYNNEI.

This clonotype was seen more than once but under ten times. Compared with germline, one end of the junction differs, possibly owing to a read error. The genes are TRBV12-3 or TRBV12-4 and TRBJ2-4, with a weak D call TRBD2 (6 bases). This CDR3 contains 16 residues. DNA of the CDR3: TGTGCCAGCAGCTTAGATCGGGGACTAGCCAAAAACATTCAGTACTTC. This gives the protein CASSLDRGLAKNIQYF.

The V gene is TRBV25-1, the J gene TRBJ2-7, with D possibly TRBD2 on 5 matching bases. The CDR3 consists of 14 residues. From germline, CDR1 is MGHDK and CDR2 SYGVNS. V was pared by 3 bases and J by 3 bases, with 12 bases between. CDR3 DNA sequence: TGTGCCAGCAGTGAGGGTGGGAGCTACTACGAGCAGTACTTC. It yields the protein CASSEGGSYYEQYF.

The chain combines TRBV30 with TRBJ2-7; D tentatively fits TRBD1 or TRBD2 (6 bases each). There are 12 residues in the CDR3. Germline CDR1 and CDR2: GTSNPN and SVGIG (reference sequence). The V gene lost 4 bases and the J gene lost 8 bases, with 15 bases spanning the gap. CDR3 in DNA: TGTGCCTGGATAGTTCCGGGGGCGAAGCAGTACTTC. Translating it yields CAWIVPGAKQYF.

This clonotype has only a few counts. The rearrangement joins TRBV20-1 to TRBJ2-7, with 10 bases that match TRBD2. Germline V CDR1 and CDR2: DFQATT, SNEGSKA (reference sequence). This CDR3 spans 15 amino acids. V shed 6 bases, J shed 0 bases, and the junction held 8 bases outside the gene matches. CDR3 DNA: TGCAGTGCCCCACTACTAGCGGGAAGCTCCTACGAGCAGTACTTC. It encodes CSAPLLAGSSYEQYF.

This chain uses TRBV3-1 with TRBJ1-5, with no clear D. Deletions cut 1 base from V and 5 bases from J, with 6 bases between. The CDR3 has 13 amino acids. CDR1 and CDR2 (germline): LGHDT, YNNKEL (reference sequence). The CDR3 coding sequence is TGTGCCAGCAGCCAAGGTGACTATCAGCCCCAGCATTTT. Protein sequence: CASSQGDYQPQHF.

This clonotype was seen ten or more times. This chain connects TRBV7-3 to TRBJ2-1; 13 bases match TRBD2. V lost 5 bases, J lost 9 bases, and 10 bases stayed unmatched. The CDR3 sequence is 16 residues long. CDR1 SGHTA and CDR2 FQGTGA come from the germline V gene. The CDR3 region is CASSTTSGRAFGEQFF. As DNA, the CDR3 is TGTGCCAGCAGCACCACTAGCGGGAGGGCCTTTGGTGAGCAGTTCTTC.

This clonotype was picked up a small number of times. The gene calls are TRBV27 and TRBJ1-2; D is possibly TRBD1 (5 bases). Trimming left V 0 bases short and J 7 bases short, with 18 bases between. The CDR3 runs 16 residues. Germline values: CDR1 MNHEY, CDR2 SMNVEV (reference sequence). The CDR3: CASSLSAGPSEVGYTF. The CDR3 region has the DNA TGTGCCAGCAGTTTATCGGCAGGGCCTTCTGAGGTTGGCTACACCTTC.

This clonotype was seen many times. The CDR3 DNA is TGTGCCAGCAGCTTAAGCATCAGGGGCAACGAGCAGTACTTC. Translation gives CASSLSIRGNEQYF. The V gene is TRBV7-9, the J gene TRBJ2-7, with D possibly being TRBD1 (6 bases). The CDR3 contains 14 residues. The V gene's germline CDR1 is SEHNR and CDR2 FQNEAQ (reference sequence). The ends were cut back, 2 bases at V and 5 bases at J, with 13 bases in the middle.

The rearrangement joins TRBV5-1 to TRBJ2-7; 7 bases agree with TRBD2. The germline V gene has CDR1 SGHRS and CDR2 YFSETQ. Losses at the gene ends were 4 bases for V and 3 bases for J; bases not matched to a gene: 13. This CDR3 region has 16 residues. The CDR3 DNA reads TGCGCCAGCAGCAGAGAAAGCGGGGCGCGAGTCTACGAGCAGTACTTC. It yields the protein CASSRESGARVYEQYF.

On this clonotype: One junction end disagrees with the germline gene, perhaps due to a read error. The rearrangement uses TRBV5-1 and TRBJ2-1; TRBD2 aligns across 7 bases. The CDR3 is made up of 17 amino acids. Germline CDR1 SGHRS, CDR2 YFSETQ. DNA of the CDR3: TGCGCCGGCAGCTTAGCGACACTAGCGACCCCCTACAATGAGCAGTTCTTC. Its translation: CAGSLATLATPYNEQFF.